These 26 T cell receptor beta chains were all obtained from the same sample, sequenced in a study of control samples from healthy donors and cancer patients. Assay: immunoSEQ multiplex PCR; the TCRdb copy retains only in-frame clones and omits some. The sample records some 71,000 clones, around 90% being singletons. Sequencing was performed on PBMCs. These receptors came from a man in his fifties or sixties with colorectal cancer.

The chain combines TRBV19 with TRBJ2-1; D is undetermined. The CDR3 extends over 11 amino acids. V was cut by 3 bases and J by 8 bases, with 5 bases left in between. CDR1 is LNHDA and CDR2 is SQIVND in the germline V gene (reference sequence). In DNA, the CDR3 is TGTGCCAGTAGTATTTTCCATGAGCAGTTCTTC. This gives the protein CASSIFHEQFF.

The V gene is TRBV9, the J gene TRBJ2-6; D not resolved. V lost 0 bases and J lost 5, with 12 bases in between. Germline lookup yields CDR1 SGDLS and CDR2 YYNGEE. The CDR3 length is 16 residues. The CDR3 reads CASSVEPSSRANVLTF. CDR3 bases: TGTGCCAGCAGCGTAGAACCTTCTTCTAGGGCCAACGTCCTGACTTTC.

The chain recombines TRBV7-3 with TRBJ2-7; D may correspond to TRBD1 or TRBD2 (6 bases each). The germline V gene encodes CDR1 SGHTA and CDR2 FQGTGA. The V end was cut by 8 bases, the J end by 0 bases, with 11 bases between. The length of the CDR3 is 13 residues. In DNA, the CDR3 is TGTGCCAGCGGCCGGGGGCCCTCCTACGAGCAGTACTTC. Encoded protein: CASGRGPSYEQYF.

The V call is TRBV15, the J call TRBJ2-5, with 9 bases lining up with TRBD2. The junction had 12 bases not matched to a gene; V was cut back by 6 bases and J by 4 bases. The CDR3 has 16 residues. Germline CDR1 is LNHNV and CDR2 is YYDKDF (reference sequence). The chain's CDR3 is CATSDLAGSNRETQYF. The DNA of the CDR3 is TGTGCCACCAGTGACCTAGCGGGGAGTAATCGAGAGACCCAGTACTTC.

The chain employs TRBV5-1 and TRBJ2-7; 10 bases fit TRBD1. This CDR3 contains 15 residues. V lost 3 bases, J lost 4 bases, and 7 bases stayed unmatched. Germline CDR1 reads SGHRS; CDR2 reads YFSETQ. CDR3 DNA sequence: TGCGCCAGCAGCTGGGGGACAGGGGAGTGGTACGAGCAGTACTTC. Translation: CASSWGTGEWYEQYF.

This chain links TRBV19 with TRBJ1-2; D unclear. Trimming removed 1 base at V and 5 bases at J, with 11 bases between. The CDR3 extends over 14 amino acids. Germline loops: CDR1 LNHDA, CDR2 SQIVND (reference sequence). CDR3 region: CASSIGGSRYGYTF. CDR3 coding DNA: TGTGCCAGTAGTATAGGGGGAAGCCGGTATGGCTACACCTTC.

This rearrangement joins TRBV11-3 to TRBJ2-4; 7 bases match TRBD2. The germline V gene has CDR1 SGHNT and CDR2 YENEEA. CDR3 length equals 14 residues. With 3 bases clipped from V and 1 base from J, the junction kept 0 bases outside the gene matches. CDR3 in DNA: TGTGCCAGCAGCTTGCGGGGGGCCAAAAACATTCAGTACTTC. Amino acids: CASSLRGAKNIQYF.

The V call is TRBV7-2, the J call TRBJ2-1; D unresolved. V was clipped by 4 bases and J by 2 bases, with 12 bases between them. The CDR3 has 15 residues. Germline V lookup: CDR1 SGHTA, CDR2 FQGNSA. CDR3 protein: CASSSGSFPYNEQFF. As DNA, the CDR3 is TGTGCCAGCAGCTCCGGTAGCTTCCCCTACAATGAGCAGTTCTTC.

This clone was recorded only once. The rearrangement uses TRBV14 and TRBJ2-3; D uncertain. This CDR3 is built from 13 residues. CDR1 and CDR2 (germline): SGHDN, FVKESK. Trimming took 3 bases from V and 7 from J, leaving 11 bases between them. The DNA for the CDR3 is TGTGCCAGCAGCCATTTTCAAGGAAATACGCAGTATTTT. Encoded protein: CASSHFQGNTQYF. The full variable domain, its missing parts supplied by reference TRBV14 and TRBJ2-3, is EAGVTQFPSHSVIEKGQTVTLRCDPISGHDNLYWYRRVMGKEIKFLLHFVKESKQDESGMPNNRFLAERTGGTYSTLKVQPAELEDSGVYFCASSHFQGNTQYFGPGTRLTVL.

The V gene is TRBV9, the J gene TRBJ2-7; no reliable D call. Germline-derived CDR1 and CDR2 are SGDLS and YYNGEE. The CDR3 consists of 14 residues. The V gene lost 0 bases and the J gene lost 1 base, with 8 bases spanning the gap. CDR3 region: CASSVEEESYEQYF. The CDR3 DNA sequence: TGTGCCAGCAGCGTAGAGGAAGAATCCTACGAGCAGTACTTC.

V is TRBV7-8 and J is TRBJ1-1; D may be TRBD1 (5 bases). This CDR3 has 15 residues. With 5 bases removed from V and 1 base from J, the gap between germline ends came to 14 bases. Germline values: CDR1 SGHVS, CDR2 FQNEAQ. CDR3 DNA: TGTGCCAGCAGCCCCCTCGGGACGAAGAACACTGAAGCTTTCTTT. Protein sequence: CASSPLGTKNTEAFF.

Notes on this clone: The sample carries other DNA sequences with the same CDR3. The V call is TRBV18, the J call TRBJ1-1; no reliable D call. V was shortened by 2 bases and J by 2 bases, with 6 bases between the two germline ends. The CDR3 extends over 13 amino acids. Germline assignment: CDR1 KGHSH and CDR2 LQKENI. The CDR3 region is CASSPIGNTEAFF. CDR3 nucleotide sequence: TGTGCCAGCTCACCAATTGGAAACACTGAAGCTTTCTTT.

The V gene is TRBV10-1, the J gene TRBJ2-5, with 11 bases fitting TRBD2. V lost 6 bases, J lost 7 bases, and 10 bases stayed unmatched. Germline CDR1 and CDR2: WNHNN and SYGVQD (reference sequence). The CDR3 has 15 residues. CDR3 amino acids: CASSLAGGLDGTQYF. Written as DNA, the CDR3 is TGCGCCAGCAGCCTAGCGGGGGGACTTGACGGGACCCAGTACTTC.

This chain joins TRBV5-1 and TRBJ2-2; D not certain. Deletions cut 2 bases from V and 5 bases from J, with 13 bases between. Germline CDR1 reads SGHRS; CDR2 reads YFSETQ. The CDR3 contains 15 residues. CDR3 in DNA: TGCGCCAGCAGCTTACGGACGGACCAAACCGGGGAGCTGTTTTTT. Residues: CASSLRTDQTGELFF.

The chain has TRBV24-1 and TRBJ2-1, with D unresolved. Trimming left V 2 bases short and J 0 bases short, with 10 bases between. Germline CDR1 and CDR2: KGHDR and SFDVKD. CDR3 length: 16 amino acids. The CDR3 nucleotides read TGTGCCACCAGTGATTCGTTCTCGAGCTCCTACAATGAGCAGTTCTTC. Its translation: CATSDSFSSSYNEQFF.

The genes are TRBV11-3 and TRBJ2-3, with 9 bases matching TRBD1. Germline CDR1 SGHNT, CDR2 YENEEA. Losses at the gene ends were 5 bases for V and 2 bases for J; bases not matched to a gene: 8. There are 16 residues in the CDR3. CDR3 sequence (DNA): TGTGCCAGCAGCCCCCTCTGGGACAGGGACACAGATACGCAGTATTTT. It codes for CASSPLWDRDTDTQYF.

The rearrangement uses TRBV4-2 and TRBJ2-3, with 10 bases identical to TRBD2. Trimming at V came to 2 bases and at J to 4 bases, leaving 0 bases not matched to a gene. This CDR3 is 14 amino acids long. Germline V gene sequence: CDR1 LGHNA, CDR2 YNFKEQ. The CDR3 loop reads CASSQLAGADTQYF. CDR3 coding DNA: TGTGCCAGCAGCCAACTAGCGGGGGCAGATACGCAGTATTTT.

Only one count was recorded for this clone. V is TRBV6-6 and J is TRBJ1-6, with no clear D. The germline gives CDR1 MNHNY, CDR2 SVGAGI (reference sequence). The V and J ends lost 6 bases and 7 bases respectively, with 13 bases between them. CDR3 size: 14 residues. CDR3 in amino acids: CASRPRGQNSPLHF. The CDR3 nucleotides are TGTGCCAGCAGACCACGGGGTCAGAATTCACCCCTCCACTTT.

The chain couples TRBV4-3 to TRBJ2-5; D is uncertain. The V gene's germline CDR1 is LGHNA and CDR2 YSLEER. V was clipped by 0 bases and J by 1 base, with 3 bases between them. This CDR3 comprises 13 residues. The DNA for the CDR3 is TGCGCCAGCAGCCAAGACTCCCAAGAGACCCAGTACTTC. Translating it yields CASSQDSQETQYF.

V gene TRBV4-3 combines with J gene TRBJ2-1; D remains unclear. Germline-derived CDR1 and CDR2 are LGHNA and YSLEER. CDR3 size: 13 residues. V was cut by 4 bases and J by 5 bases, with 9 bases left in between. The CDR3 protein is CASSPLVNNEQFF. The CDR3, as DNA: TGCGCCAGCAGCCCCCTAGTCAACAATGAGCAGTTCTTC.

The chain links TRBV7-9 to TRBJ2-3; 9 nucleotides match TRBD2. This CDR3 region has 14 residues. Germline CDR1 is SEHNR and CDR2 is FQNEAQ (reference sequence). V gave up 5 bases and J gave up 7 bases; unmatched junction bases: 7. CDR3 region: CASSPGTSMYTQYF. CDR3 bases: TGTGCCAGCAGCCCCGGGACTAGCATGTATACGCAGTATTTT.

This chain links TRBV19 with TRBJ1-2; 7 bases fit TRBD1. CDR1 is LNHDA and CDR2 is SQIVND in the germline V gene (reference sequence). The V and J ends lost 6 bases and 2 bases, in that order; junction bases with no gene match: 3. The CDR3 consists of 13 residues. CDR3 sequence (DNA): TGTGCCAGTAGCCCACAGGGGAACTATGGCTACACCTTC. It is translated as CASSPQGNYGYTF.

The chain links TRBV7-2 to TRBJ2-1, with D maybe TRBD2 (6 bases). V was clipped by 3 bases and J by 7 bases, with 7 bases between them. Germline CDR1 is SGHTA and CDR2 is FQGNSA. This CDR3 region has 12 residues. CDR3 sequence: CASSLGLNEQFF. CDR3 nucleotides: TGTGCCAGCAGCTTGGGACTTAATGAGCAGTTCTTC.

The chain is built from TRBV27 and TRBJ2-1; TRBD1 matches 8 bases. Losses at the gene ends were 5 bases for V and 1 base for J; bases not matched to a gene: 4. Germline V gene lookup returns CDR1 MNHEY and CDR2 SMNVEV (reference sequence). This CDR3 spans 15 amino acids. DNA of the CDR3: TGTGCCAGCAGTGATACAGGGGGATCCTACAATGAGCAGTTCTTC. Amino acid sequence: CASSDTGGSYNEQFF.

This rearrangement joins TRBV7-7 to TRBJ2-1; D possibly matches TRBD1 or TRBD2 (5 bases each). The CDR3 totals 15 residues. Germline lookup yields CDR1 SSHAT and CDR2 FNYEAQ (reference sequence). Trimming took 5 bases from V and 1 from J, leaving 12 bases between them. The CDR3 sequence: CASSPLGGSYNEQFF. CDR3 coding DNA: TGTGCCAGCAGCCCACTTGGGGGTTCCTACAATGAGCAGTTCTTC.

As regards this clone: The junction and the germline gene differ at one end; a read error may be behind it. The sample contains more than one DNA sequence encoding this CDR3. The chain uses TRBV9 and TRBJ2-5; 8 bases are shared with TRBD2. The CDR3 sequence is 15 residues long. From germline, CDR1 is SGDLS and CDR2 YYNGEE. CDR3 in amino acids: CARSVDGGAGETQYF. The DNA of the CDR3 is TGTGCCCGCAGCGTAGACGGGGGGGCGGGGGAGACCCAGTACTTC.